A selection of T cell receptor beta chains follows, all from one sample in a study of response to subunit inactivated influenza vaccine. TCRdb used MiXCR to reprocess the RT-PCR reads, holding one entry per CDR3 protein. Here the sample spans roughly 500,000 distinct CDR3 sequences, about 15% being singletons. The source was CD4+ T cells sorted from PBMCs, collected less than 30 months after vaccination. These receptors came from a man aged 50 to 69 who received an inactivated influenza vaccine. Each CDR3 is given with its conserved first and last residue. D genes are given only for firm matches. Some rows mark clone size as missing; the rest say once, few, many or name a class of expanded clone.

j_gene,len,abundance,v_gene,d_gene,CDR3aa,CDR3nt
TRBJ2-2,19,-,TRBV7-8,TRBD2,CASSSAGAGRPLYTGELFF,TGTGCCAGCAGCTCCGCAGGAGCCGGGAGGCCCCTCTACACCGGGGAGCTGTTTTTT
TRBJ2-3,14,many,TRBV18,-,CASSPPARSEKQYF,TGTGCCAGCTCACCACCTGCGCGTAGCGAAAAGCAGTATTTT
TRBJ2-7,17,many,TRBV6-1,TRBD2,CASSRLTSGGTPYEQYF,TGTGCCAGCAGTCGACTGACTAGCGGGGGGACACCCTACGAGCAGTACTTC
TRBJ2-1,15,few,TRBV6-2/TRBV6-3,TRBD1,CASRKTGGPNNEQFF,TGTGCCAGCAGAAAGACAGGGGGACCAAACAATGAGCAGTTCTTC
TRBJ2-5,14,-,TRBV4-2,-,CASSRSGRQETQYF,TGTGCCAGCAGCCGTAGCGGAAGGCAAGAGACCCAGTACTTC
TRBJ1-3,14,-,TRBV5-6,-,CASSLVDRPNTIYF,TGTGCCAGCAGCTTGGTGGACAGACCAAACACCATATATTTT
TRBJ2-7,14,few,TRBV6-1,TRBD1,CASSRLDRGGEQYF,TGTGCCAGCAGTCGACTGGACAGGGGCGGAGAGCAGTACTTC
TRBJ1-1,15,-,TRBV3-1,-,CASSQAAGSNTEAFF,TGTGCCAGCAGCCAAGCGGCAGGGTCGAACACTGAAGCTTTCTTT
TRBJ1-5,14,few,TRBV2,-,CASSDPGWHQPQHF,TGTGCCAGCAGTGACCCCGGGTGGCATCAGCCCCAGCATTTT
TRBJ1-2,13,-,TRBV18,-,CASSPPGVYGYTF,TGTGCCAGCTCACCACCGGGAGTCTATGGCTACACCTTC
TRBJ2-7,13,many,TRBV28,-,CASSFGNSYEQYF,TGTGCCAGCAGTTTCGGCAACTCCTACGAGCAGTACTTC
TRBJ2-7,12,few,TRBV10-3,-,CAISMGAYEQYF,TGTGCCATCAGTATGGGGGCCTACGAGCAGTACTTC
TRBJ2-7,15,few,TRBV7-9,TRBD2,CASSPWTSGTYEQYF,TGTGCCAGCAGCCCTTGGACTAGCGGGACCTACGAGCAGTACTTC
TRBJ2-4,13,-,TRBV6-1,-,CASSEAAKNIQYF,TGTGCCAGCAGTGAGGCGGCCAAAAACATTCAGTACTTC
TRBJ2-3,14,-,TRBV28,TRBD1,CASTPGGAVDTQYF,TGTGCCAGCACCCCAGGGGGCGCGGTCGATACGCAGTATTTT
TRBJ2-7,11,few,TRBV28,-,CASSFVSAQYF,TGTGCCAGCAGTTTTGTGTCAGCGCAGTACTTC
TRBJ2-7,17,-,TRBV30,TRBD2,CAWSVQTAGGLKYEQYF,TGTGCCTGGAGTGTACAGACAGCGGGAGGACTAAAATACGAGCAGTACTTC
TRBJ2-7,16,-,TRBV4-3,-,CASSQDRTNTPYEQYF,TGCGCCAGCAGCCAAGATCGGACTAACACTCCCTACGAGCAGTACTTC
TRBJ2-3,14,many,TRBV5-1,-,CASTKQRTTDTQYF,TGCGCCAGCACCAAACAGCGGACCACAGATACGCAGTATTTT
TRBJ2-1,13,few,TRBV12-3/TRBV12-4,-,CASSLRRPNEQFF,TGTGCCAGCAGTTTAAGGCGCCCCAATGAGCAGTTCTTC
TRBJ2-1,12,few,TRBV2,-,CASSDRRIEQFF,TGTGCCAGCAGTGACAGGCGGATTGAGCAGTTCTTC
TRBJ2-2,16,few,TRBV5-5,-,CASKRVLTSNTGELFF,TGTGCCAGCAAAAGAGTTCTGACCTCGAACACCGGGGAGCTGTTTTTT
TRBJ2-2,14,-,TRBV20-1,-,CSAATTGGTGELFF,TGCAGTGCTGCCACTACCGGGGGCACCGGGGAGCTGTTTTTT
TRBJ1-2,13,-,TRBV29-1,TRBD1,CSVDQGARTGYTF,TGCAGCGTTGATCAGGGGGCGCGAACAGGCTACACCTTC
TRBJ2-1,12,-,TRBV20-1,-,CSAWTDYNEQFF,TGCAGTGCTTGGACGGACTACAATGAGCAGTTCTTC
TRBJ1-2,12,-,TRBV20-1,-,CSARGGTYGYTF,TGCAGTGCTAGAGGAGGAACCTATGGCTACACCTTC
TRBJ2-1,16,-,TRBV20-1,TRBD2,CSARQALAGGYNEQFF,TGCAGTGCTCGGCAAGCTCTAGCGGGCGGTTACAATGAGCAGTTCTTC
TRBJ1-5,10,few,TRBV20-1,-,CSAGEQPQHF,TGCAGTGCAGGGGAACAGCCCCAGCATTTT